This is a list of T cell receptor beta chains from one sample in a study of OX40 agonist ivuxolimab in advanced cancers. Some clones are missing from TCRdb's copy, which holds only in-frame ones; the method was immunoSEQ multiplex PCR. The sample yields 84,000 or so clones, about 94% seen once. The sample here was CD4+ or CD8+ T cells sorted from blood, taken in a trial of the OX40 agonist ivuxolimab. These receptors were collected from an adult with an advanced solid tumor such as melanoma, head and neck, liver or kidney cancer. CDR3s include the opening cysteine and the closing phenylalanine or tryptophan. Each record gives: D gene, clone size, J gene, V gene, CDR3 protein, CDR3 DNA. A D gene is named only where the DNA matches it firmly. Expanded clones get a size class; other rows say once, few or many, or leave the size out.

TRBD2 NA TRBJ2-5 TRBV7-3 CASSLAGGPRETQYF TGTGCCAGCAGCTTGGCGGGAGGGCCTCGTGAGACCCAGTACTTC
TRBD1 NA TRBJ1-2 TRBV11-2 CASSSLTGTYGYTF TGTGCCAGCAGCTCGTTGACAGGGACATATGGCTACACCTTC
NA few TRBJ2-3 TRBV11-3 CARRLGTDTQYF TGTGCCCGAAGACTAGGCACAGATACGCAGTATTTT
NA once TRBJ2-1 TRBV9 CASSVTWTWDEQFF TGTGCCAGCAGCGTGACTTGGACCTGGGATGAGCAGTTCTTC
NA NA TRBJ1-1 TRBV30 CAWSPLGGEAFF TGTGCCTGGAGTCCGTTGGGGGGCGAAGCTTTCTTT
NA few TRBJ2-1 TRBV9 CASSVAGVLEQFF TGTGCCAGCAGCGTAGCGGGAGTTCTTGAGCAGTTCTTC
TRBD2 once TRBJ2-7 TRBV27 CASRSGVASGTLEQYF TGTGCCAGCCGATCTGGGGTGGCTAGCGGGACTCTGGAGCAGTACTTC
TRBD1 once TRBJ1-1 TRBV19 CASTNTGGHTEAFF TGTGCCAGTACCAACACAGGGGGCCACACTGAAGCTTTCTTT
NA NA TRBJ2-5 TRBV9 CASGGGAAETQYF TGTGCCAGCGGCGGCGGGGCCGCGGAGACCCAGTACTTC
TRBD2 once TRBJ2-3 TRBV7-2 CASSLNLAGGPTDTQYF TGTGCCAGCAGCTTAAATTTGGCGGGAGGGCCGACAGATACGCAGTATTTT
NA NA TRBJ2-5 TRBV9 CASSVDGGGGETQYF TGTGCCAGCAGCGTAGATGGAGGGGGTGGAGAGACCCAGTACTTC
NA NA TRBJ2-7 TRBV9 CASNRDGSYEQYF TGTGCCAGCAACCGGGACGGCTCCTACGAGCAGTACTTC
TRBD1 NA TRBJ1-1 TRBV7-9 CASSLVPGQGNTEAFF TGTGCCAGCAGCTTAGTCCCCGGACAGGGTAACACTGAAGCTTTCTTT
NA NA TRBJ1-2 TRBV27 CASRGANYGYTF TGTGCCAGCAGGGGGGCCAACTATGGCTACACCTTC
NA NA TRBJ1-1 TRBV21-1 CASSKGRETEAFF TGTGCCAGCAGCAAGGGGCGGGAGACTGAAGCTTTCTTT
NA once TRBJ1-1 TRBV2 CASPDGVNTEAFF TGTGCCAGCCCGGACGGAGTGAACACTGAAGCTTTCTTT
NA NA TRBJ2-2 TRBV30 CAWNKDGNTGELFF TGTGCCTGGAATAAGGACGGCAACACCGGGGAGCTGTTTTTT
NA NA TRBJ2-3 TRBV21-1 CASSKGAGVSTDTQYF TGTGCCAGCAGCAAAGGAGCGGGAGTTTCGACAGATACGCAGTATTTT
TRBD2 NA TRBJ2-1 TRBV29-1 CSALGTSGAVLAYNEQFF TGCAGCGCCTTGGGGACTAGCGGAGCTGTGTTGGCCTACAATGAGCAGTTCTTC
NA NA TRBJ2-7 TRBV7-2 CASSFPQGTYYEQYF TGTGCCAGCAGCTTTCCCCAGGGGACCTACTACGAGCAGTACTTC
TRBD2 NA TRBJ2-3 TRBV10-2 CASSQGLEITDTQYF TGCGCCAGCAGCCAAGGACTAGAGATCACAGATACGCAGTATTTT
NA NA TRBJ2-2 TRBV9 CASSHPGARRELFF TGTGCCAGCAGTCATCCCGGGGCTCGCCGGGAGCTGTTTTTT
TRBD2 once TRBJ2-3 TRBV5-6 CASSLATSGTYDTQYF TGTGCCAGCAGCTTGGCGACTAGCGGGACGTACGATACGCAGTATTTT
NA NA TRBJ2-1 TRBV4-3 CASSRVDSNEQFF TGCGCCAGCAGCCGCGTCGACAGCAATGAGCAGTTCTTC
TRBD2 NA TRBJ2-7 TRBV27 CASWGPGANQREGISYEQYF TGTGCCAGCTGGGGGCCGGGGGCAAATCAGCGGGAGGGGATCTCCTACGAGCAGTACTTC
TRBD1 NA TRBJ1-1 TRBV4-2 CASSAQGQGNTEAFF TGTGCCAGCAGCGCCCAAGGACAGGGCAACACTGAAGCTTTCTTT
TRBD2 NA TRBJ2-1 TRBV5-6 CASSLAGGRADQFF TGTGCCAGCAGCTTGGCGGGCGGGAGGGCCGATCAGTTCTTC
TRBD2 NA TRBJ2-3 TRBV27 CASSLSGLAGGFLLTDTQYF TGTGCCAGCAGTTTATCGGGACTAGCGGGAGGTTTCCTGCTCACAGATACGCAGTATTTT
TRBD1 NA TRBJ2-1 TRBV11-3 CASSTPETGYNEQFF TGTGCCAGCAGCACCCCGGAGACAGGGTACAATGAGCAGTTCTTC
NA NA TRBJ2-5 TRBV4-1 CASSPTSRGTQYF TGCGCCAGCAGCCCTACCAGCCGCGGGACCCAGTACTTC
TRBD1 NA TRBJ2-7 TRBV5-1 CASSFTGGHEQYF TGCGCCAGCAGCTTCACAGGGGGCCACGAGCAGTACTTC
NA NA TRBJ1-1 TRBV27 CASSFGTVNTEAFF TGTGCCAGCAGTTTCGGGACGGTGAACACTGAAGCTTTCTTT
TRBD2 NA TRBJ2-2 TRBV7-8 CASSFLAGDPGTGELFF TGTGCCAGCAGCTTTCTCGCGGGAGACCCGGGGACCGGGGAGCTGTTTTTT
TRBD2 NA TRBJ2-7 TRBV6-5 CASSWGGRADEQYF TGTGCCAGCAGTTGGGGCGGGAGGGCCGACGAGCAGTACTTC
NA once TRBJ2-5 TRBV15 CATSSPSASQETQYF TGTGCCACCAGCAGCCCTAGCGCTAGTCAAGAGACCCAGTACTTC
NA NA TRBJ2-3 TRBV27 CASSSETSTDTQYF TGTGCCAGCAGTTCCGAAACTAGCACAGATACGCAGTATTTT
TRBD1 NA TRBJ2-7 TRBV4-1 CASSQGTGTGVYEQYF TGCGCCAGCAGCCAAGGCACCGGGACAGGGGTCTACGAGCAGTACTTC
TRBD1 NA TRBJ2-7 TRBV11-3 CASSLDQTGNEQYF TGTGCCAGCAGCTTAGATCAGACAGGGAACGAGCAGTACTTC
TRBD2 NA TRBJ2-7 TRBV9 CASSVNGRVIDEQYF TGTGCCAGCAGCGTAAACGGGAGGGTTATCGACGAGCAGTACTTC
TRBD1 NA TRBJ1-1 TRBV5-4 CASSPAIGRGQGLDTEAFF TGTGCCAGCAGCCCTGCCATCGGTCGGGGACAGGGGTTGGACACTGAAGCTTTCTTT